The clone carrying this TCR beta chain was observed once. Its specificity is not known. This record comes from a study of Tregs in tolerant kidney transplant recipients. Points from the study as a whole: Nucleotide sequences could not be compared across some patients' samples due to primer changes. This study did not directly address biological reproducibility.

The data were produced by immunoSEQ multiplex PCR, yet TCRdb's version contains in-frame clones alone and is incomplete. The table lists 65,000 to 85,000 clones, 91% of them singletons. Mixed chimerism was transient after nonmyeloablative marrow transplants from related graft donors. CD4+CD25+CD127- Tregs, CD4+CD25- non-Tregs, CD4 and CD8 cells were sorted. The material sequenced was CD4+ T cells from blood (PBMCs), taken 24 months after the transplant. The receptor was isolated from a human patient who received a combined kidney and bone marrow transplant. The graft donor may have contributed some T cells.

The CDR3 DNA sequence: TGTGCCACCAATAGGCTAGCGGGGGGGACGACTACAGATACGCAGTATTTT. Its translation: CATNRLAGGTTTDTQYF. V and J are TRBV10-3 and TRBJ2-3, with 12 bases identical to TRBD2. CDR1 ENHRY and CDR2 SYGVKD come from the germline V gene. Trimming cost V 10 bases and J 3 bases; bases outside gene matches: 14. The CDR3 runs to 17 residues.